The 23 T cell receptor beta chains reported below all come from one sample, sequenced in a study of post-analysis software for immune sequencing data. The study, taken as a whole, reports: Patients had higher frequencies than controls of about five TRBV segments, including TRBV5-6, TRBV5-1 and TRBV20-1.

These receptors' antigens are unknown. Prepared TCR beta cDNA libraries contained unique molecular identifiers. TCRdb re-analysed the PCR reads in MiXCR, keeping a single row per CDR3 protein. The sample yields about 540,000 distinct CDR3 sequences, around a third seen once. Sequenced material: blood. Receptors were obtained from a girl aged 2 to 17 with multiple sclerosis.

The chain carries TRBV10-3 and TRBJ1-4; the D is unclear. V was clipped by 6 bases and J by 3 bases, with 11 bases between them. This CDR3 contains 14 residues. Germline assignment: CDR1 ENHRY and CDR2 SYGVKD. The CDR3 coding sequence is TGTGCCATCAGCGCCGAGGAGTCTAATGAAAAACTGTTTTTT. Its translation: CAISAEESNEKLFF.

This clonotype was counted once. The CDR3 region has the DNA TGTGCCAGCAGTGAAGCCTTTCTGACAGGTTCCTACAATGAGCAGTTCTTC. Amino acids: CASSEAFLTGSYNEQFF. The V call is TRBV6-1, the J call TRBJ2-1, with D possibly TRBD1 on 6 matching bases. V lost 0 bases and J lost 1, with 13 bases in between. Germline CDR1 and CDR2: MNHNS and SASEGT. This CDR3 spans 17 amino acids.

This clonotype was seen only a few times. The chain is built from TRBV10-3 and TRBJ2-7; D unresolved. V lost 10 bases and J lost 1, with 11 bases in between. The CDR3 consists of 12 residues. Per germline, CDR1 ENHRY and CDR2 SYGVKD. The CDR3 nucleotides are TGTGCCACCGCAGGAGCTTCCTACGAGCAGTACTTC. Translation gives CATAGASYEQYF.

This clonotype was seen only a few times. This chain connects TRBV28 to TRBJ1-2; D not certain. Trimming removed 6 bases from V and 4 bases from J, with 9 bases in between. Germline V gene data show CDR1 as MDHEN and CDR2 as SYDVKM. This CDR3 contains 12 residues. The CDR3 DNA reads as TGTGCCAGCAGCCTACCAGTCTATGGCTACACCTTC. This gives the protein CASSLPVYGYTF.

V and J are TRBV18 and TRBJ2-4; maybe TRBD1 (6 bases). The J call may be wrong; the DNA end is better matched by TRBJ2-7. The CDR3 totals 16 residues. CDR1 KGHSH and CDR2 LQKENI come from the germline V gene. This CDR3 is CASSTRRDTTSYEQYF. In DNA, the CDR3 is TGTGCCAGCTCGACTCGACGGGACACCACCTCCTACGAGCAGTACTTC.

The chain is built from TRBV3-1 and TRBJ2-3; tentatively, D is TRBD2 (6 bases). The CDR3 is 13 amino acids. Trimming pared 6 bases from V and 6 bases from J, leaving 13 bases between. CDR1 is LGHDT, CDR2 YNNKEL, per germline (reference sequence). The CDR3 DNA follows: TGTGCCAGCAGTAAAGCGGGTGGGGATACGCAGTATTTT. Residues: CASSKAGGDTQYF.

The chain recombines TRBV4-1 with TRBJ1-6; D is uncertain. Trimming removed 0 bases from V and 5 bases from J, with 8 bases in between. This CDR3 region has 15 residues. The germline V gene has CDR1 MGHRA and CDR2 YSYEKL. In DNA form, the CDR3 reads TGCGCCAGCAGCCAAGATAGGGCTGATAATTCACCCCTCCACTTT. Its translation: CASSQDRADNSPLHF.

DNA for the CDR3: TGTGCCAGCAGCGCATACGGGTTCTATGGCTACACCTTC. Translated: CASSAYGFYGYTF. The chain recombines TRBV7-6 with TRBJ1-2; D not certain. This CDR3 has 13 amino acids. The germline gives CDR1 SGHVS, CDR2 FNYEAQ. The V end was cut by 5 bases, the J end by 4 bases, with 11 bases between.

There are a few counts of this clonotype. This rearrangement joins TRBV5-1 to TRBJ2-1; 12 bases fit TRBD2. V lost 2 bases, J lost 3 bases, and 6 bases stayed unmatched. CDR3 length: 17 residues. Germline V gives CDR1 SGHRS, CDR2 YFSETQ. The CDR3 protein is CASSFGLAGKIYNEQFF. CDR3 DNA: TGCGCCAGCAGCTTTGGACTAGCGGGGAAAATCTACAATGAGCAGTTCTTC.

A remark on this clonotype: Relative to the germline gene, one junction end is altered; a read error may explain this. This chain joins TRBV7-3 and TRBJ2-5, with D unclear. This CDR3 has 15 amino acids. Germline CDR1 is SGHTA and CDR2 is FQGTGA. The CDR3 coding sequence is TGTGCCGGCAGCCTAACGGGCCACCGGCAAGAGACCCAGTACTTC. Translation gives CAGSLTGHRQETQYF.

In its sample, this clonotype was seen a few times. V usage is TRBV20-1 and J usage is TRBJ2-5, with 7 bases lining up with TRBD1. The CDR3 has 14 residues. Germline assignment: CDR1 DFQATT and CDR2 SNEGSKA (reference sequence). Germline trimming cut 6 bases from V and 7 bases from J; bases unmatched to any gene: 14. CDR3 sequence: CSAVPVTGEGTQYF. In DNA, the CDR3 is TGCAGTGCCGTTCCCGTAACAGGGGAAGGGACCCAGTACTTC.

The genes are TRBV9 and TRBJ1-2; 7 bases line up with TRBD1. Germline-derived CDR1 and CDR2 are SGDLS and YYNGEE. This CDR3 has 16 residues. With V trimmed by 7 bases and J by 4 bases, 16 bases remained unmatched. The CDR3 region has the DNA TGTGCCAGCGCAGAGGGACAGTTCCCAAGAAGCTATGGCTACACCTTC. Amino acids: CASAEGQFPRSYGYTF.

The V call is TRBV6-1, the J call TRBJ2-3; TRBD2 aligns across 8 bases. V lost 0 bases, J lost 8 bases, and 16 bases stayed unmatched. Per the germline V gene, CDR1 is MNHNS and CDR2 is SASEGT. The CDR3 is made up of 18 amino acids. Here the CDR3 reads CASSEALMVAGGFGTQYF. CDR3 DNA sequence: TGTGCCAGCAGTGAAGCGCTTATGGTGGCGGGGGGATTCGGTACGCAGTATTTT.

The CDR3 nucleotides read TGTGCCAGCAGCCAGGCGGGGGCATTTTACAATGAGCAGTTCTTC. It encodes CASSQAGAFYNEQFF. The chain links TRBV12-3 or TRBV12-4 to TRBJ2-1, with D maybe TRBD2 (7 bases). The CDR3 runs 15 residues. The V end was cut by 6 bases, the J end by 4 bases, with 16 bases between.

This clonotype was recorded a few times. The V and J genes are TRBV20-1 and TRBJ1-2, with D possibly TRBD1 on 6 matching bases. This CDR3 comprises 11 residues. Germline V gene data show CDR1 as DFQATT and CDR2 as SNEGSKA (reference sequence). The ends were cut back, 4 bases at V and 8 bases at J, with 11 bases in the middle. DNA for the CDR3: TGCAGTGCTACACAGGGTGGAGGCTACACCTTC. Amino acids: CSATQGGGYTF.

This rearrangement joins TRBV2 to TRBJ2-2, with D uncertain. V shed 7 bases and J shed 2 bases, with 17 bases lying between them. The CDR3 spans 16 residues. Germline CDR1 reads SNHLY; CDR2 reads FYNNEI. CDR3 in DNA: TGTGCCAGCAAGATTGACACCTTCTCCAACACCGGGGAGCTGTTTTTT. It translates to CASKIDTFSNTGELFF. The full variable domain, its missing parts supplied by reference TRBV2 and TRBJ2-2, is EPEVTQTPSHQVTQMGQEVILRCVPISNHLYFYWYRQILGQKVEFLVSFYNNEISEKSEIFDDQFSVERPDGSNFTLKIRSTKLEDSAMYFCASKIDTFSNTGELFFGEGSRLTVL.

This clonotype appeared a few times. The gene calls are TRBV18 and TRBJ2-7; D is perhaps TRBD1 (6 bases). The CDR3 runs 13 residues. Germline-derived CDR1 and CDR2 are KGHSH and LQKENI. V lost 3 bases and J lost 3, with 9 bases in between. CDR3 nucleotides: TGTGCCAGCTCACCGGGGGCAGACTACGAGCAGTACTTC. This translates into CASSPGADYEQYF.

This clonotype has a handful of counts. V gene TRBV2 combines with J gene TRBJ2-5; TRBD1 aligns across 8 bases. The germline V gene has CDR1 SNHLY and CDR2 FYNNEI. This CDR3 is 14 amino acids long. V trimming: 6 bases; J trimming: 0 bases; junction bases outside the gene matches: 3. The CDR3 coding sequence is TGTGCCAGCAGGGACAGGGTGTACCAAGAGACCCAGTACTTC. Translation: CASRDRVYQETQYF.

This clonotype occurred a few times. The rearrangement uses TRBV5-1 and TRBJ2-1; 8 positions agree with TRBD1. Germline CDR1 and CDR2: SGHRS and YFSETQ. This CDR3 region has 15 residues. V lost 5 bases to trimming and J lost 0 bases; unmatched junction nucleotides: 4. The chain's CDR3 is CASSGQGYSYNEQFF. The CDR3 coding sequence is TGCGCCAGCAGTGGACAGGGCTACTCCTACAATGAGCAGTTCTTC.

This clonotype was detected only a few times. The chain joins TRBV4-2 to TRBJ2-3; D might be TRBD2 (7 bases). The CDR3 has 17 amino acids. Trimming cost V 0 bases and J 1 base, with 14 bases left between them. The V gene's germline CDR1 is LGHNA and CDR2 YNFKEQ. The CDR3: CASSQERRGGGTDTQYF. For the CDR3, the DNA is TGTGCCAGCAGCCAAGAGCGGCGCGGGGGCGGCACAGATACGCAGTATTTT.

A remark on this clonotype: The junction departs from germline at one end; a sequencing error may be responsible. The genes are TRBV5-1 and TRBJ2-5, with 11 positions matching TRBD1. This CDR3 region has 16 residues. Germline V CDR1 and CDR2: SGHRS, YFSETQ. The CDR3 sequence is CAGSAGQGEARKTQYF. The CDR3 DNA sequence: TGCGCCGGCAGCGCGGGACAGGGGGAAGCTCGGAAGACCCAGTACTTC.

The DNA of the CDR3 is TGTGCCAGCAGCTCGTCCAGGGGTGACATTCAGTACTTC. Its protein is CASSSSRGDIQYF. The chain links TRBV6-5 to TRBJ2-4; TRBD1 is a possible D gene (6 bases). This CDR3 is built from 13 residues. The germline CDR1 and CDR2 sequences are MNHEY and SVGAGI. V lost 6 bases and J lost 8, with 14 bases in between.

The DNA for the CDR3 is TGTGCCAGCAGCCTTTCAGGGGCGAGCAATCAGCCCCAGCATTTT. Translation gives CASSLSGASNQPQHF. The chain links TRBV3-1 to TRBJ1-5; D perhaps matches TRBD1 (6 bases). The germline V gene has CDR1 LGHDT and CDR2 YNNKEL (reference sequence). The CDR3 spans 15 residues. V dropped 4 bases and J dropped 1 base, with 11 bases sitting between them.